This TCR beta chain was identified during a study of T cells after yellow fever vaccination. Findings of the study overall: Clones that expanded after primary vaccination mostly reappeared after the booster (around 96% CD4, 88% CD8). Contaminants from the bulk population, in the form of abundant clonotypes, could be found in FACS-sorted repertoires.

MiXCR, run by TCRdb on the 5' RACE reads, gives a single entry per CDR3 protein. The sample yields roughly 500,000 distinct CDR3 sequences, under 25% seen once. This CDR3 region has 14 residues. Germline assignment: CDR1 MNHEY and CDR2 SMNVEV (reference sequence). V lost 5 bases, J lost 6 bases, and 6 bases stayed unmatched. Comment on this clonotype: Antigen: not known.

This TCR derives from a man aged 25-45 years who received the YFV17D yellow fever vaccine. This sample comprised PBMCs, obtained 15 days after the yellow fever booster vaccination. The chain carries TRBV27 and TRBJ2-1; 8 nucleotides match TRBD2. The CDR3 DNA follows: TGTGCCAGCAGTATTAGCGGGACTGGCAATGAGCAGTTCTTC. Translating gives CASSISGTGNEQFF.